This record looks at one TCR beta chain sequence and its context. What it recognizes is unknown. This CDR3 is built from 14 residues. Deletions cut 3 bases from V and 3 bases from J, with 9 bases between. CDR1 is KGHSH and CDR2 is LQKENI in the germline V gene. Sequenced by immunoSEQ multiplex PCR; TCRdb stores in-frame clones only, minus some. The repertoire holds 90,000 to 95,000 clones, with around four fifths as singletons. This sample was included in a study of OX40 agonist ivuxolimab in advanced cancers. Study overall: Partial responses were recorded for three patients, including one with hepatocellular carcinoma and two with cutaneous melanoma. Study outcomes and limitations: Average numbers of expanded clones were greater in CD8+ T cells than in CD4+. The specificity for antigen of the expanded peripheral T cells was not determined. In the 0.1-3.0 mg/kg groups, partial responders showed among the lowest expansion.

This specimen consisted of CD4+ or CD8+ T cells sorted from blood, obtained in a trial of the OX40 agonist ivuxolimab. This sequence was found in an adult with an advanced solid tumor such as melanoma, head and neck, liver or kidney cancer. The rearrangement links TRBV18 to TRBJ1-3, with D hard to call. For the CDR3, the DNA is TGTGCCAGCTCACCCTCTGTGGGTGGAAACACCATATATTTT. It encodes CASSPSVGGNTIYF.